What follows are 2 T cell receptor beta chains derived from one specimen sequenced in a study of T cell repertoires in cytomegalovirus infection (dated by TCRdb to about 2019). The antigens for these receptors are not known. This specimen's treatment or condition label, per the study, means: in vitro stimulation with specific CMV peptide epitopes to enrich CMV-specific T cells. Sequencing instrument: Illumina HiSeq 1500. TCRdb passed the public sequencing reads through fastp at Q25 and MiXCR, retaining productive beta sequences. Merged by CDR3 protein, the rows form single entries marked with the most common genes and DNA. This sample gives fewer than 350,000 distinct CDR3 sequences in total; roughly 29% of them show up just once. The ten largest clonotypes hold 20% of the sample. The sample consisted of cultured PBMCs, taken from culture after CMV antigen stimulation. The receptors here all came from a human donor in good health (CMV status not recorded). Some clones in this sample may be carry-over from other donors' samples.

This rearrangement joins TRBV19 to TRBJ1-1; no firm D call. CDR1 is LNHDA, CDR2 SQIVND, per germline (reference sequence). The CDR3 has 13 amino acids. The V and J ends lost 5 bases and 8 bases respectively, with 15 bases between them. In nucleotides, the CDR3 is TGTGCCAGTAGTCGGGCCCTTTCGAGAGAAGCTTTCTTT. Encoded protein: CASSRALSREAFF.

In its sample, this clonotype was seen a few times. CDR3 DNA: TGTGCCACAATGGACAGGGCTATGGGTGAGCAGTACTTC. It encodes CATMDRAMGEQYF. The chain carries TRBV10-3 and TRBJ2-7, with 8 bases aligning to TRBD1. This CDR3 region has 13 residues. Per germline, CDR1 ENHRY and CDR2 SYGVKD. V shed 10 bases and J 7 bases; nucleotides not matched to a gene: 12.